This T cell receptor beta chain was sequenced during a study of cytomegalovirus exposure and HLA in healthy donors (dated by TCRdb to 2016 to 2017). In terms of the full investigation: In an earlier analysis of 587 of the donors, 250 to 350 Gb of sequence data and 90 million to 120 million unique TCR beta sequences from about 180 million T cells were reported. Approximately 300 gigabases of sequencing data and tens of millions of unique TCR sequences made up an early release that covered nearly 650 HLA-typed donors. Of the 300 to 450 genotyped donors, 81% were placed in the genetic ancestry cluster associated with self-reported Caucasian donors. The study was designed to test whether signatures of past pathogen exposure could be identified by cataloging public T cell receptors. The study used immunosequencing to profile the T cell repertoires of around 600 subjects and linked those repertoires to cytomegalovirus serostatus. Along with the roughly 670-subject first cohort, a separate validation cohort of around 120 different subjects was used. High-throughput TCR immunosequencing, statistical association of individual TCRs with disease status, and machine learning were combined to predict cytomegalovirus infection status. A later analysis re-examined previously published TCR beta repertoires from more than 650 donors and added high-resolution HLA genotyping to investigate patterns of TCR occurrence. Rather than using new phenotypic data, the later analysis identified candidate immune exposures from TCR beta sequences and from how often those sequences occurred across donors. In an earlier analysis of roughly 580 of the donors, high-throughput TCR beta sequencing was used to judge whether each TCR beta V gene segment behaved as functional or pseudogenic. Donor age, sex, ethnicity and CMV serostatus were compiled alongside the repertoire data. A later genetic analysis used genome-wide SNP genotypes for about 55% of the 666 donors, treating that subset as a discovery cohort. All discovery cohort repertoires had been generated on a single sequencing platform. HLA typing included class I and class II loci at four-digit resolution. The number of typed donors differed by locus: 629-630 for A, B, C, DRB1 and DQB1; some 540 for DQA1; 606 for DPA1; and around 490 for DPB1. Because of strong linkage in the cohort, four or five DR-DQ haplotypes were treated as single units for association and clustering. Among 350 to 400 genotyped donors of the cohort, an average of around 240,000 unique TCR beta nucleotide sequences were sequenced per donor, around 20% of them non-productive.

The study at large found these results: A later analysis associated about 16,000 TCR beta sequences with specific HLA alleles at a false discovery rate of 0.05. According to a later analysis, parvovirus B19, influenza, CMV and Epstein-Barr virus appeared linked to several top co-occurrence clusters. For the cohort, immune exposure information was limited to CMV serostatus. In a later analysis, HLA-associated TCR beta chains were found to be more clonally expanded and to have lower generation probabilities than equally common non-associated chains. Correlated functional status among segregating V segments might be attributable to linkage disequilibrium, but an unknown experimental factor could not be ruled out. Assigning TCR associations to individual alleles was difficult when HLA alleles, especially DR and DQ, strongly co-occurred. In both the original and validation cohorts, the classifier was reported to diagnose cytomegalovirus status with high specificity and sensitivity. Over 15 rarely observed V segments, including chromosome 9 orphons, were excluded from the earlier analysis of approximately 500 of the donors because counts were too low. Because HLA typing was unavailable for some donors at each locus, only the typed subset was used in association tests. The study gave a list of some 150 TCR beta chains associated with cytomegalovirus. A later analysis found that most CMV-associated TCR beta chains appeared HLA-restricted, with HLA associations seemingly driven largely by CMV exposure. A cluster of highly shared sequence variants was judged likely to be a technical artifact of the sequencing pipeline. According to a later genetic analysis, donors in an Asian-associated ancestry cluster had fewer N-insertions in productive TCRs than the roughly 700-donor mean. This cohort had only TCR beta chains sequenced, and the lack of alpha or paired-chain data limited which features could be detected. The authors suggested that the approach could potentially be generalized to other disease states and immunological phenotypes. In a later genetic analysis, a missense DCLRE1C variant was associated with V-gene and J-gene trimming of TCR beta chains, and the association was replicated in an independent cohort. A further reported finding was that TCR beta sequences accurately predicted the HLA-A and HLA-B alleles for most subjects in the first cohort. Some IMGT-functional V segments, including TRBV6-2 and TRBV6-3, could not be distinguished by the 87-base-pair reads and were therefore excluded. In an earlier analysis of roughly 500 of the donors, most TCR beta V segments appeared in productive rearrangements about 87% or about 30% of the time, broadly matching IMGT annotations. Presence/absence analyses assumed roughly uniform sequencing depth across donors, an assumption that may not hold. A later analysis found that TCR association rates varied across HLA loci, with DRB1 alleles showing the most associated TCRs and HLA-C alleles the fewest. In vitro tests confirmed that three of the cytomegalovirus-associated TCR beta chains recognize cytomegalovirus antigens. Most TCR sequences were seen in very few donors, while some public TCRs were found in many individuals.

Notes on this clone: Its cognate antigen has yet to be identified. The sample holds no much larger clone one base away, and base qualities are not on file.

Preparation of the library involved the immunoSEQ multiplex PCR assay. For the multiplex PCR, a mixture combining 60 forward primers for TCR Vbeta segments and 13 reverse primers for TCR Jbeta segments was used. The CDR3 region of rearranged TCR beta genes was amplified from genomic DNA by a multiplex PCR assay. On the Illumina HiSeq System, the amplified TCR beta libraries were sequenced as 87-base-pair reads. The authors' analysis ran thus. A later analysis counted tens of millions of unique TCR beta chains across the 666 repertoires, and 10 million to 12 million of these chains were shared by at least two donors. Raw reads were error-corrected and collapsed into unique sequences with a nearest-neighbor algorithm that merged closely related sequences to remove PCR and sequencing errors. CDR3 sequences were aligned to IMGT reference sequences to assign V, D and J gene segments. For a sequence to be retained, a match of at least six nucleotides was required to both a V gene segment and a J gene segment. A rearrangement was called productive if the CDR3 had no stop codons and remained in frame with V and J, and every other rearrangement was called non-productive. CDR3 was defined according to IMGT convention as the region running from the second conserved V-encoded cysteine to the conserved J-encoded phenylalanine. The earlier analysis of 587 of the donors excluded sequences that lacked an unambiguous match to a single V gene segment. In an earlier analysis of several hundred of the donors, V segments were called functional above 56.7% productive rearrangements and were called segregating when the between-donor standard deviation exceeded 5%. A statistical classification framework was built to diagnose cytomegalovirus status from the catalog of TCR beta chain sequences. A later analysis assigned V and J genes by comparing TCR nucleotide sequences with IMGT/GENE-DB human TR gene sequences. Using the TCRdist pipeline, a later analysis assigned CDR3 sequences along with most-parsimonious VDJ recombination scenarios. In a later analysis, every TCR beta chain was defined by the combination of its CDR3 amino acid sequence and its V-gene family, and reads without a unique V-gene family were dropped. To address suspected cross-contamination and a sequencing artifact, a later analysis removed roughly 640 highly shared, low-generation-probability nucleotide sequences. In a later analysis, a clonal expansion index for each public chain was calculated from normalized within-repertoire ranks of inferred template counts. A later analysis computed generation probabilities with a VDJ recombination model fitted to out-of-frame rearrangements, and checked the results against IGoR. Hypergeometric tests were used in a later analysis to score TCR-TCR, TCR-HLA and TCR-CMV co-occurrence, with a repertoire-size bias correction applied to the TCR pairs. False discovery rates were estimated in a later analysis by permuting HLA or CMV assignments 20 times. In a later analysis, co-occurring TCRs were grouped using DBSCAN, with TCRdist sequence similarity added in when clustering inside HLA-allele-positive subsets. Repertoires with fewer than 30,000 or more than 120,000 public chains, plus five repertoires with anomalous nucleotide sharing, were excluded from co-occurrence clustering. TCRdb's version of the immuneACCESS table is confined to in-frame rearrangements and falls short of the full clone set. An unresolved V gene accounts for under half of the shortfall where checked; the remainder is of unknown origin. D and trimming were read from the DNA, whereas the V and J calls and clone size are those reported in that table. Counted in this sample were some 160,000 clones; around four fifths of them appeared once. Around 2.5% of the sample goes to the ten largest clones.

The cohort consisted of fewer than 700 healthy bone marrow donors. At the time of sampling, all cohort members were nominally healthy, though unrecorded immune exposures were likely present. The donor was CMV seronegative and was included in the group of about 350 seronegative cohort members. Each donor provided a peripheral blood sample, and peripheral blood mononuclear cells were used for TCR beta sequencing. The Qiagen DNeasy Blood Extraction Kit was used to extract genomic DNA from the blood cell samples. CDR3 length: 15 amino acids, cysteine to phenylalanine. Of all the DNA, just the CDR3 is kept, 45 bases in frame from base 1. The germline V gene specifies SGHTA as CDR1 and FQGTGA as CDR2. V and J are trimmed by 5 bases and 2 bases, and the gene matches miss 5 bases of the junction.

Material: PBMCs. The chain was built from TRBV7-3 and TRBJ1-1; 10 bases in the junction line up with TRBD1. This clonotype was sampled from a boy aged 2 to 9 in good health and CMV-seronegative. In nucleotide form, the sequence is TGTGCCAGCAGCCAGACAGGGGGCGAAAACACTGAAGCTTTCTTT. Translated, this is CASSQTGGENTEAFF.